What follows is one T cell receptor (beta chain) and its context. The antigen remains unidentified. The entry originates in a study of CD8 T cells in Susac syndrome. Study findings and constraints: In Susac syndrome, the CD4+ T cell repertoires did not show clonal expansion.

Reverse transcription of about 0.5 to 1 ug RNA was carried out with random hexamers. The immunoSEQ assay covered 54 Vbeta and 13 Jbeta segments for CDR3. TCRdb analysed the immunoSEQ multiplex PCR reads with MiXCR anew, one entry per CDR3 protein. The data hold around 170,000 distinct CDR3 sequences, with approximately 94% observed a single time. Germline CDR1 SGHVS, CDR2 FQNEAQ. The length of the CDR3 is 13 residues. V lost 3 bases to trimming and J lost 9 bases, with 9 bases between them. TCR beta sequences were obtained from blood CD8+ and CD4+ T cells. The patients with Susac syndrome satisfied recently defined diagnostic criteria for either definite or probable disease.

Input material: CD4+ T cells from PBMCs. The TCR originated in a human donor with Susac syndrome. This chain connects TRBV7-8 to TRBJ1-6, with D perhaps TRBD1 (6 bases). The CDR3 DNA reads TGTGCCAGCAGCTTGGGGACAAGTTCACCCCTCCACTTT. Encoded protein: CASSLGTSSPLHF.